What follows are 4 T cell receptor beta chains derived from one specimen sequenced in a study of T cells in Graves' hyperthyroidism and ophthalmopathy. TCR beta CDR3 region amplification was performed from RNA transcripts. TCR CDR3 underwent first-round RT-PCR with the HTBI primer set. MiXCR was run by TCRdb on the multiplex PCR reads, yielding one entry per CDR3 protein. The sample has approximately 600,000 distinct CDR3 sequences; roughly 15% are singletons. Sequenced: blood. Every receptor here comes from a woman aged 25 to 39 with Graves' hyperthyroidism.

At least ten counts were recorded for this clonotype. This chain connects TRBV11-3 to TRBJ2-1; weak D call: TRBD2 (5 bases). Germline lookup yields CDR1 SGHNT and CDR2 YENEEA. The ends were cut back, 5 bases at V and 1 base at J, with 12 bases in the middle. This CDR3 spans 15 amino acids. CDR3 bases: TGTGCCAGCAGCCCCGATGGGAGATCCTACAATGAGCAGTTCTTC. Residues: CASSPDGRSYNEQFF.

This clonotype was recorded many times. V is TRBV2 and J is TRBJ1-1; tentative D call: TRBD1 (5 bases). V lost 7 bases and J 2 bases, leaving 11 bases between the germline ends. The CDR3 contains 13 residues. In germline, CDR1 is SNHLY, CDR2 FYNNEI. CDR3 in DNA: TGTGCCAGCACCGGGGACGGAAACACTGAAGCTTTCTTT. It is translated as CASTGDGNTEAFF.

This clonotype came up a few times. CDR3 residues: CASSLSSQDTQYF. The CDR3 DNA reads TGCGCCAGCAGCTTATCAAGTCAGGATACGCAGTATTTT. V usage is TRBV5-1 and J usage is TRBJ2-3; D gene ambiguous. The ends were cut back, 2 bases at V and 6 bases at J, with 10 bases in the middle. The CDR3 spans 13 residues. Germline CDR1 SGHRS, CDR2 YFSETQ.

This clonotype came up many times. This chain connects TRBV28 to TRBJ2-1; 8 nucleotides line up with TRBD2. The germline CDR1 and CDR2 sequences are MDHEN and SYDVKM. Trimming cost V 4 bases and J 0 bases; bases outside gene matches: 8. This CDR3 comprises 17 residues. CDR3 loop: CASSSPGLAGSYNEQFF. In nucleotides, the CDR3 is TGTGCCAGCAGTTCCCCCGGACTAGCTGGCTCCTACAATGAGCAGTTCTTC.